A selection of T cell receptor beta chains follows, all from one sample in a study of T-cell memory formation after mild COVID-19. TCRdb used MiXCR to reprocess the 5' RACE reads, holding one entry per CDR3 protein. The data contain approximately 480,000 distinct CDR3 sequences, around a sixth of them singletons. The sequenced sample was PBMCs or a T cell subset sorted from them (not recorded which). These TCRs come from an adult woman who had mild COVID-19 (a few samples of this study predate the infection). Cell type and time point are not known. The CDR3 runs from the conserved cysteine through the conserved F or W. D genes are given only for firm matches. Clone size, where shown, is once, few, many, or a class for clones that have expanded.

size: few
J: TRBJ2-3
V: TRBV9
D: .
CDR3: CASSVGTSTDTQYF
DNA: TGTGCCAGCAGCGTGGGGACTTCTACAGATACGCAGTATTTT

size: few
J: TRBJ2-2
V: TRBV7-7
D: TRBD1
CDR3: CASSLGDSAGELFF
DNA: TGTGCTAGCAGCTTAGGGGACAGTGCCGGGGAGCTGTTTTTT

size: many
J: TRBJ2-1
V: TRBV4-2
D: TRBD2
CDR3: CASSLDRTSGYNEQFF
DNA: TGTGCCAGCAGCCTGGATCGGACTAGCGGTTACAATGAGCAGTTCTTC

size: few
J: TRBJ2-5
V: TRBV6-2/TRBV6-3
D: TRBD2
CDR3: CASRLTSGKETQYF
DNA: TGTGCCAGCAGGCTGACTAGCGGGAAGGAGACCCAGTACTTC

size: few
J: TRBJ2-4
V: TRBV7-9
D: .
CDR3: CASSDIAAIKLAKNIQYF
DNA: TGTGCCAGCAGCGACATAGCGGCTATCAAGCTAGCCAAAAACATTCAGTACTTC

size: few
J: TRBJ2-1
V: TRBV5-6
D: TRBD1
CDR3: CASSFGYRGNRNEQFF
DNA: TGTGCCAGCAGCTTCGGTTACAGGGGGAATCGCAATGAGCAGTTCTTC

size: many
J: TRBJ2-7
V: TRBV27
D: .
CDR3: CASSLWSGSLYEQYF
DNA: TGTGCCAGCAGTTTATGGTCCGGGAGTCTCTACGAGCAGTACTTC

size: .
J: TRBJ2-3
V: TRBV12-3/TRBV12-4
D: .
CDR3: CASSAFTGVTDTQYF
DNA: TGTGCCAGCAGCGCCTTCACTGGGGTGACAGATACGCAGTATTTT

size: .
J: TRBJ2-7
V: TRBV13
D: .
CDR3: CASSFTGTYEQYF
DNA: TGTGCCAGCAGCTTTACGGGAACCTACGAGCAGTACTTC

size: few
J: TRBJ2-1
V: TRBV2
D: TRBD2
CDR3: CASSDLSSGRASYNEQFF
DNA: TGTGCCAGCAGTGATTTGTCTAGCGGGAGGGCCTCTTACAATGAGCAGTTCTTC

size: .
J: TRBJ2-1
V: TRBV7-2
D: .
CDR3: CASSLDTGYPLGSYNEQFF
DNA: TGTGCCAGCAGCTTAGACACAGGGTATCCATTGGGGTCCTACAATGAGCAGTTCTTC

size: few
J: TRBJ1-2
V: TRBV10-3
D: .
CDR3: CAISESAGANYGYTF
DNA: TGTGCCATCAGTGAGTCGGCGGGCGCGAACTATGGCTACACCTTC

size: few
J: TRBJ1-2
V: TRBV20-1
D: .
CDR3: CSARRGRETYGYTF
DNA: TGCAGTGCTAGAAGGGGACGGGAAACCTATGGCTACACCTTC

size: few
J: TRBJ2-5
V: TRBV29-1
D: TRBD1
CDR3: CSVDRTGGQETQYF
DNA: TGCAGCGTTGACCGGACAGGGGGGCAAGAGACCCAGTACTTC

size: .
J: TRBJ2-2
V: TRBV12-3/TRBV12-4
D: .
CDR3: CASSSRRLGGSNTGELFF
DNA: TGTGCCAGCAGTTCTCGCCGACTTGGGGGGTCGAACACCGGGGAGCTGTTTTTT

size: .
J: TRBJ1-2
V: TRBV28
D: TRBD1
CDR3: CASSLGDRAYGYTF
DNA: TGTGCCAGCAGTTTAGGGGACAGAGCTTATGGCTACACCTTC

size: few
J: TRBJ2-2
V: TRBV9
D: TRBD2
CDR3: CASREREAGGELFF
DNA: TGTGCCAGCAGGGAGCGGGAGGCCGGCGGGGAGCTGTTTTTT

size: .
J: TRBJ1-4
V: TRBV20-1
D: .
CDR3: CSAREDGNEKLFF
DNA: TGCAGTGCTAGGGAGGACGGAAATGAAAAACTGTTTTTT

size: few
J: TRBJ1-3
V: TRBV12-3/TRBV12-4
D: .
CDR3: CASSGRAGESGNTIYF
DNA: TGTGCCAGCAGTGGCCGCGCGGGCGAATCTGGAAACACCATATATTTT

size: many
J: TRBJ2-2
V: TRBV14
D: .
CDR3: CASSQIRGQTGELFF
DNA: TGTGCCAGCAGCCAAATTCGCGGACAAACCGGGGAGCTGTTTTTT

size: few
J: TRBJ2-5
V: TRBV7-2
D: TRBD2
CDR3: CASSLRAGLQETQYF
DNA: TGTGCCAGCAGCTTGAGAGCGGGACTCCAAGAGACCCAGTACTTC

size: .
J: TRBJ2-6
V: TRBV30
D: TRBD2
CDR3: CAWAGLAGAYGANVLTF
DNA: TGTGCCTGGGCAGGACTAGCGGGAGCTTATGGGGCCAACGTCCTGACTTTC

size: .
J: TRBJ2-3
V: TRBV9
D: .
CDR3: CASSKKGTGTDTQYF
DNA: TGTGCCAGCAGCAAAAAAGGGACTGGAACAGATACGCAGTATTTT

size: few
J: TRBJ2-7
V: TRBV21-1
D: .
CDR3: CASSKQRRVSSYEQYF
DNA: TGTGCCAGCAGCAAGCAACGGCGGGTGAGCTCCTACGAGCAGTACTTC

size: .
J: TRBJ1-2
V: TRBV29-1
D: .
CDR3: CSVDLLRAGTF
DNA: TGCAGCGTTGATCTCCTCAGGGCCGGGACCTTC

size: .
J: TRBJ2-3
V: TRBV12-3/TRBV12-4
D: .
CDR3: CASSRSDTDTQYF
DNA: TGTGCCAGCAGCAGGAGCGACACAGATACGCAGTATTTT

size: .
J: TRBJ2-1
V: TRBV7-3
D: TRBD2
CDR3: CASSLGGTSAYNEQFF
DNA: TGTGCCAGCAGCTTAGGGGGGACTAGCGCATACAATGAGCAGTTCTTC

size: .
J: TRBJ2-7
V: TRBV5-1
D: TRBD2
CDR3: CASSLVAGGPGTYEQYF
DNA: TGCGCCAGCAGCCTTGTAGCGGGAGGGCCGGGGACGTACGAGCAGTACTTC

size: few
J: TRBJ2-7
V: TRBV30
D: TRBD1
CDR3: CAWSRDRAIEQYF
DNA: TGTGCCTGGAGTCGAGACAGGGCCATCGAGCAGTACTTC

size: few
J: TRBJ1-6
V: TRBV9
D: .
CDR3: CASSVQGGNSPLHF
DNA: TGTGCCAGCAGCGTACAGGGCGGGAATTCACCCCTCCACTTT

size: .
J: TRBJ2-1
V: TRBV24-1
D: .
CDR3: CATSRGINEQFF
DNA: TGTGCCACCAGTCGGGGTATCAATGAGCAGTTCTTC

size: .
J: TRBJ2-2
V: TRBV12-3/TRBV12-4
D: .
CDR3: CASTPFTGELFF
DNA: TGTGCCAGCACTCCCTTCACCGGGGAGCTGTTTTTT

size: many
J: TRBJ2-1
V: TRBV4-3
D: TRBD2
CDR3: CASSQETRTSGYNEQFF
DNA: TGCGCCAGCAGCCAAGAGACCCGGACTAGCGGCTACAATGAGCAGTTCTTC

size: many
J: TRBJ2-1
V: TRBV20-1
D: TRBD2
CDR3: CSARSDGTSGSVRSSEQFF
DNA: TGCAGTGCTAGGTCTGATGGGACTAGCGGGAGTGTTCGGTCGAGTGAGCAGTTCTTC

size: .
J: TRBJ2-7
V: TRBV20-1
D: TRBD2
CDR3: CSARTSGGRVEQYF
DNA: TGCAGTGCTCGTACTAGCGGGGGAAGAGTCGAGCAGTACTTC

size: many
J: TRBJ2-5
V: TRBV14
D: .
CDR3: CASSQSVVSWTQYF
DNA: TGTGCCAGCAGCCAATCGGTCGTTTCGTGGACCCAGTACTTC

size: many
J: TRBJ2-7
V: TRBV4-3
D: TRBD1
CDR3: CASSQRTGNEQYF
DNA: TGCGCCAGCAGCCAACGGACAGGGAACGAGCAGTACTTC

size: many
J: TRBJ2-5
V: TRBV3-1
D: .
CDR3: CASSQGRGYSETQYF
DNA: TGTGCCAGCAGCCAGGGTCGGGGGTATAGTGAGACCCAGTACTTC

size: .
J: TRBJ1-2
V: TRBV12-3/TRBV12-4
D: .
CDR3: CASSPSGRGAYGYTF
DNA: TGTGCCAGCAGTCCTAGCGGCAGGGGAGCCTATGGCTACACCTTC

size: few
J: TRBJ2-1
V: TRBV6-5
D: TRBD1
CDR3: CASIAGQGAGNEQFF
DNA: TGTGCCAGCATCGCCGGACAGGGGGCGGGAAATGAGCAGTTCTTC

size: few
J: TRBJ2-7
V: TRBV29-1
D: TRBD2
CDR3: CSVDTAGGPYEQYF
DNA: TGCAGCGTTGATACAGCGGGAGGGCCTTACGAGCAGTACTTC

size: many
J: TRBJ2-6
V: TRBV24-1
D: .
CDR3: CATTDSRSGANVLTF
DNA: TGTGCCACCACGGACTCCCGCTCTGGGGCCAACGTCCTGACTTTC

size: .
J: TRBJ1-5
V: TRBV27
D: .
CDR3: CASSPQGYGNQPQHF
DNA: TGTGCCAGCAGTCCACAGGGTTATGGCAATCAGCCCCAGCATTTT

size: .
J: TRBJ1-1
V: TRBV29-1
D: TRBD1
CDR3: CSVGLGTEEFEAFF
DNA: TGCAGCGTTGGGTTAGGGACAGAGGAATTTGAAGCTTTCTTT

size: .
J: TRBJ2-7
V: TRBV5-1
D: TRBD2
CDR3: CASSLEAGYYEQYF
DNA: TGCGCCAGCAGCTTAGAAGCGGGGTATTACGAGCAGTACTTC

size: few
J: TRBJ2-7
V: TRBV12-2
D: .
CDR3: CASRLVPAAEQYF
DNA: TGTGCAAGTCGCTTAGTCCCGGCGGCCGAGCAGTACTTC

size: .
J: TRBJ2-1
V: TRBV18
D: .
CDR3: CASSPHDRGEQFF
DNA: TGTGCCAGCTCACCACATGACCGCGGTGAGCAGTTCTTC

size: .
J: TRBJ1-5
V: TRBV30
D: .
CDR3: CAWSRGANQPQHF
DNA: TGTGCCTGGAGTCGGGGGGCCAATCAGCCCCAGCATTTT